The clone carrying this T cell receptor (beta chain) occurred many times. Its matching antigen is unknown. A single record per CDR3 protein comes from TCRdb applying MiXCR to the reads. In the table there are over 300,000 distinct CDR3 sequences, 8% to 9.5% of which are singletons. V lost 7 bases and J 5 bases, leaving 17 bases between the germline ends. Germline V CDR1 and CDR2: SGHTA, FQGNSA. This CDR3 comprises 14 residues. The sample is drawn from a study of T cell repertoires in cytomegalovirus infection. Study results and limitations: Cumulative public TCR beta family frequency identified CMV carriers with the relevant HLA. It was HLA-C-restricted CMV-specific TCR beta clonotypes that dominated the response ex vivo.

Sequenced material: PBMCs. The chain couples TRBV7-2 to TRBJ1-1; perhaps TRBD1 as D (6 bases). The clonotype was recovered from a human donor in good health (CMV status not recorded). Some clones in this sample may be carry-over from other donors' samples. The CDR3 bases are TGTGCCAGCAACTCTAGGGAGGGGGTAACTGAAGCTTTCTTT. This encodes CASNSREGVTEAFF.